This TCR beta chain is drawn from a study of shared T cell receptors in the human thymus. Profiling relied on immunoSEQ multiplex PCR, and the TCRdb table lists in-frame clones only, not all of them. The table includes about 540,000 clones, 78% detected once. In germline, CDR1 is SQVTM, CDR2 ANQGSEA. Trimming left V 3 bases short and J 11 bases short, with 17 bases between. The CDR3 extends over 13 amino acids. These data also featured in a second study, about human thymus T cells. That work contributes: Donor material was obtained from healthy Finnish infants undergoing corrective surgery for congenital heart defects. Highly overlapping thymic repertoires in unrelated individuals were reported by related research.

The sequence was collected from a boy under two years old with a congenital heart defect. The chain joins TRBV29-1 to TRBJ2-1, with a possible D match to TRBD2 (5 bases). Sequences were obtained from thymocytes. The DNA for the CDR3 is TGCAGCGTTGAGGGTGGTGCTAGCCAGAAGCAGTTCTTC. This gives the protein CSVEGGASQKQFF.